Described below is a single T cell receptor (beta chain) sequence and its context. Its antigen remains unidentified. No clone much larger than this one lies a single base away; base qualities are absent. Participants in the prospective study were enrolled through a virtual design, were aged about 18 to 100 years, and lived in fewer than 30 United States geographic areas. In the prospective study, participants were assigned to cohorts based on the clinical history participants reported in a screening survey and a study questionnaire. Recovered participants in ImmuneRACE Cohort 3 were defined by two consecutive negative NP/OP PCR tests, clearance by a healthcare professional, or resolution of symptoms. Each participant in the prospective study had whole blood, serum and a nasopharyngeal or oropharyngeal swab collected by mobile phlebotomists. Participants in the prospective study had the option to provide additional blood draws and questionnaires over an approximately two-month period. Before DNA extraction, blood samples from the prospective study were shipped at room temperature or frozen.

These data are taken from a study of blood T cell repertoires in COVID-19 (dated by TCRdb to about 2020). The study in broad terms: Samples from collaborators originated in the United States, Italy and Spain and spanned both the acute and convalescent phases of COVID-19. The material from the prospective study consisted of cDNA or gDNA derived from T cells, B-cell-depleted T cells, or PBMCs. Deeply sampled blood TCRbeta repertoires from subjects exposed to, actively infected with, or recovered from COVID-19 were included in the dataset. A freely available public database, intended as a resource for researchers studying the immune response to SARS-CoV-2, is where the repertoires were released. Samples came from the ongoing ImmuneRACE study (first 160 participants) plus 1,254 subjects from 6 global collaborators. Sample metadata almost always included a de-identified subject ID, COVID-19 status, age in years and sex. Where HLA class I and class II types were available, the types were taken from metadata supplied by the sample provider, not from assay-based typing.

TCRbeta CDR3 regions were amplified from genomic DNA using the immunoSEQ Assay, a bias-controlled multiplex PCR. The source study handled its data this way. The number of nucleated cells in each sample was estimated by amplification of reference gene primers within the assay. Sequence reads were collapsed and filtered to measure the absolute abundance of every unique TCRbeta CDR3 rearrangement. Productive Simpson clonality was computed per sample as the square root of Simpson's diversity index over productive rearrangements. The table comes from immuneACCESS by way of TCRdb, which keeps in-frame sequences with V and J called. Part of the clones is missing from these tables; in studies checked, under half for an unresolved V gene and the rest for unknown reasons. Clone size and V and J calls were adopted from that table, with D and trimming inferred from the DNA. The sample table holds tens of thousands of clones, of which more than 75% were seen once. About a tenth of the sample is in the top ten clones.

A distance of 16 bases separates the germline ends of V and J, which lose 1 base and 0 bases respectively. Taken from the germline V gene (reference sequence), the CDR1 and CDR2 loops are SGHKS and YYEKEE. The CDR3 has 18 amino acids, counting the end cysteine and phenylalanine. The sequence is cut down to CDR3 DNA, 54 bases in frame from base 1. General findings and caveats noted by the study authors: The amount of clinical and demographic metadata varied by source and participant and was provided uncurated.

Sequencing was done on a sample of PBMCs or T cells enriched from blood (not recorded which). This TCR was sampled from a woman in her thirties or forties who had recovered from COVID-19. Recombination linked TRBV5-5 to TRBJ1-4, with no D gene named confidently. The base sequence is TGTGCCAGCAGCTTGTCGGTTTTTGGTGATACAACTAATGAAAAACTGTTTTTT. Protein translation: CASSLSVFGDTTNEKLFF.